These 5 T cell receptor beta chains share one sample of origin, sequenced in a study of technical replicates of blood from several donors. Here immunoSEQ multiplex PCR was the method, and the copy in TCRdb shows in-frame clones only, minus some. The sample has tens of thousands of clones, about 90% seen once; the top ten hold approximately 0.3%. Sequenced input: T cells isolated from PBMCs. These receptors were taken from a human donor in good health.

The rearrangement links TRBV7-8 to TRBJ2-1; 7 positions match TRBD1. This CDR3 contains 15 residues. Germline lookup yields CDR1 SGHVS and CDR2 FQNEAQ. The J segment lost 4 bases and the V segment lost 3 bases, leaving 6 bases of the junction unmatched. This CDR3 is CASSFSTGLYNEQFF. The CDR3 coding sequence is TGTGCCAGCAGCTTTTCGACAGGGCTATACAATGAGCAGTTCTTC.

This rearrangement joins TRBV28 to TRBJ2-7; TRBD2 matches at 9 bases. The CDR3 sequence is 17 residues long. Germline lookup yields CDR1 MDHEN and CDR2 SYDVKM. V shed 3 bases, J shed 9 bases, and the junction held 18 bases outside the gene matches. The CDR3 DNA sequence: TGTGCCAGCAGTTTCGGCCAAAGGGGGGCGGGAGGGGTACGGCAGTACTTC. Translation: CASSFGQRGAGGVRQYF.

This clone was counted only a few times. V is TRBV6-1 and J is TRBJ2-5; TRBD2 might be the D (6 bases). The ends were cut back, 8 bases at V and 1 base at J, with 17 bases in the middle. The CDR3 runs 15 residues. The germline gives CDR1 MNHNS, CDR2 SASEGT. The CDR3 is CASGLTSTSQETQYF. CDR3 nucleotides: TGTGCCAGCGGGCTTACTAGCACTAGCCAAGAGACCCAGTACTTC.

This chain uses TRBV19 with TRBJ2-7, with 9 bases matching TRBD1. Germline CDR1 is LNHDA and CDR2 is SQIVND (reference sequence). The CDR3 loop spans 15 amino acids. Unmatched junction bases numbered 5, after V lost 1 base and J lost 4 bases. CDR3 sequence: CASSIAQGAWYEQYF. In DNA form, the CDR3 reads TGTGCCAGTAGTATAGCACAGGGGGCATGGTACGAGCAGTACTTC.

This chain connects TRBV10-2 to TRBJ2-2; TRBD1 agrees at 7 bases. Trimming at V came to 6 bases and at J to 6 bases, leaving 10 bases not matched to a gene. The germline CDR1 and CDR2 sequences are WSHSY and SAAADI. CDR3 length: 15 amino acids. CDR3 protein: CASRDRNGIAGELFF. CDR3 bases: TGCGCCAGCAGGGACAGGAACGGTATCGCCGGGGAGCTGTTTTTT.